Listed here are 9 T cell receptor beta chains from one sample, sequenced in a study of Graves' ophthalmopathy and Graves' hyperthyroidism. RNA transcripts yielded amplified TCR beta CDR3 regions. The workflow started with a first-round RT-PCR run with HTBI primers and then moved on to a second-round multiplex PCR. One entry per CDR3 protein results from TCRdb running MiXCR on the multiplex PCR reads. Of about 700,000 distinct CDR3 sequences in the sample, approximately 40% are singletons; the top ten hold approximately 43%. The specimen was peripheral blood. The receptors derive from an adult man with Graves' ophthalmopathy.

The genes are TRBV29-1 and TRBJ2-7, with 10 bases matching TRBD1. J lost 6 bases, V lost 6 bases, and 5 bases had no gene match. Germline V gives CDR1 SQVTM, CDR2 ANQGSEA. This CDR3 spans 12 amino acids. The CDR3 sequence: CSVGTGEIEQYF. The CDR3, as DNA: TGCAGCGTGGGGACAGGGGAAATCGAGCAGTACTTC.

This clonotype was seen repeatedly, ten times or more. The genes are TRBV7-9 and TRBJ2-2; D not resolved. Germline V CDR1 and CDR2: SEHNR, FQNEAQ (reference sequence). The CDR3 consists of 13 residues. V lost 6 bases and J 1 base, leaving 6 bases between the germline ends. CDR3 sequence: CASSRRNTGELFF. The CDR3 DNA reads as TGTGCCAGCAGTAGAAGGAACACCGGGGAGCTGTTTTTT.

Points on this clonotype: At one end, the junction sequence differs from germline, possibly due to a read error. The rearrangement joins TRBV25-1 to TRBJ2-5; 7 bases agree with TRBD1. CDR3 length: 16 residues. Germline V lookup: CDR1 MGHDK, CDR2 SYGVNS. As DNA, the CDR3 is TGCGCCAGCAGCCAACACTTAACAGGGGTCCAAGAGACCCAGTACTTC. As protein: CASSQHLTGVQETQYF. The variable domain in full, completed from reference TRBV25-1 and TRBJ2-5, reads EADIYQTPRYLVIGTGKKITLECSQTMGHDKMYWYQQDPGMELHLIHYSYGVNSTEKGDLSSESTVSRIRTEHFPLTLESARPSHTSQYLCASSQHLTGVQETQYFGPGTRLLVL.

This clonotype appeared many times. The genes are TRBV10-2 and TRBJ2-7; 7 bases agree with TRBD1. This CDR3 has 13 amino acids. The J segment lost 2 bases and the V segment lost 8 bases, leaving 6 bases of the junction unmatched. CDR1 WSHSY and CDR2 SAAADI come from the germline V gene. DNA of the CDR3: TGCGCCAGCGGGACAGTCGGTGCCTACGAGCAGTACTTC. Translating gives CASGTVGAYEQYF.

This clonotype has at least ten counts. The chain uses TRBV12-3 or TRBV12-4 and TRBJ1-6; 7 bases map to TRBD1. This CDR3 region has 15 residues. V trimming: 1 base; J trimming: 8 bases; junction bases outside the gene matches: 5. The CDR3 bases are TGTGCCAGCAGTTTAGTCCAGGGGGTCTATTCACCCCTCCACTTT. Its translation: CASSLVQGVYSPLHF.

This clonotype was seen once. One junction end disagrees with the germline gene, perhaps due to a read error. The chain employs TRBV29-1 and TRBJ1-5; TRBD1 aligns across 10 bases. Per the germline V gene, CDR1 is SQVTM and CDR2 is ANQGSEA. The CDR3 has 14 amino acids. The CDR3 spells CSVKERDRGEPQHF. CDR3 DNA sequence: TGCAGCGTTAAAGAACGGGACAGGGGAGAGCCCCAGCATTTT.

This clonotype was picked up many times. The chain uses TRBV20-1 and TRBJ1-3; D is uncertain. The V end lost 6 bases, the J end lost 0 bases, and 12 bases lay between the germline ends. The CDR3 is made up of 14 amino acids. CDR1 and CDR2 from the germline V gene are DFQATT and SNEGSKA (reference sequence). In DNA form, the CDR3 reads TGCAGTGCCGTCGGGCAGATCTCTGGAAACACCATATATTTT. This gives the protein CSAVGQISGNTIYF.

This clonotype has a count of ten or more. The CDR3 DNA reads as TGTGCCAGCAGCTTAGAGCCCTACAGTGAAAGCACTGAAGCTTTCTTT. It specifies CASSLEPYSESTEAFF. The chain joins TRBV7-9 to TRBJ1-1, with unresolved D. Trimming took 1 base from V and 4 from J, leaving 16 bases between them. The CDR3 totals 16 residues. The germline CDR1 and CDR2 sequences are SEHNR and FQNEAQ (reference sequence).

This chain links TRBV29-1 with TRBJ2-5; no definite D call. Trimming stripped 6 bases from V and 9 bases from J, with 8 bases between. The CDR3 length is 9 residues. Germline CDR1 is SQVTM and CDR2 is ANQGSEA. CDR3 loop: CSVAAAQYF. In DNA form, the CDR3 reads TGCAGCGTCGCTGCGGCCCAGTACTTC.